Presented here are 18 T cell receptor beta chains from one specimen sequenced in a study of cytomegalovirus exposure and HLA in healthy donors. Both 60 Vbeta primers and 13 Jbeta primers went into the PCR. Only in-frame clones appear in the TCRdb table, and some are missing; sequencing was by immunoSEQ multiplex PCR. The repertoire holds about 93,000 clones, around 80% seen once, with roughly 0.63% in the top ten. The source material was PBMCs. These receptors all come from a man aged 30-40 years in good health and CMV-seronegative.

The CDR3: CASSKQANYGYTF. The CDR3 bases are TGTGCCAGCAGTAAACAGGCTAACTATGGCTACACCTTC. The chain uses TRBV6-5 and TRBJ1-2, with D possibly matching TRBD1 (5 bases). The CDR3 runs 13 residues. The V gene lost 5 bases and the J gene lost 0 bases, with 7 bases spanning the gap. CDR1 MNHEY and CDR2 SVGAGI come from the germline V gene.

CDR3 DNA: TGCGCCAGCAGCCCGGGACTAGCGGGGGGGTCGTCCTCCTACAATGAGCAGTTCTTC. Amino acid sequence: CASSPGLAGGSSSYNEQFF. This chain joins TRBV4-3 and TRBJ2-1, with 16 bases aligning to TRBD2. The CDR3 runs to 19 residues. Looked up from germline, CDR1 is LGHNA and CDR2 is YSLEER. V gave up 4 bases and J gave up 0 bases; unmatched junction bases: 6.

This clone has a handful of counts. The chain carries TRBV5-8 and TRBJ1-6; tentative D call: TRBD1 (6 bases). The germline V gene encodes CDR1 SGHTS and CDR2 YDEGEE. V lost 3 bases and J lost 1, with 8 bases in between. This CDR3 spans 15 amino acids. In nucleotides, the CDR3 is TGTGCCAGCAGCTCCGGACAGTCCTATAATTCACCCCTCCACTTT. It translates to CASSSGQSYNSPLHF.

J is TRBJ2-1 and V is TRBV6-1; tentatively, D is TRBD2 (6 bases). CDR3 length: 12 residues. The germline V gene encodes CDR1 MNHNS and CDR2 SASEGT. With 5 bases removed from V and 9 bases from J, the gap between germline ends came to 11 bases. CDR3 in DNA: TGTGCCAGCAGTACCCACGGGAGTGAGCAGTTCTTC. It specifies CASSTHGSEQFF.

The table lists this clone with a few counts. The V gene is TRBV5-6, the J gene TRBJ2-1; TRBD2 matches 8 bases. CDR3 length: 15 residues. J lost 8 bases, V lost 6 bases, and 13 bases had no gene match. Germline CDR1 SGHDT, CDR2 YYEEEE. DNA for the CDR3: TGTGCCAGCAACCGGGGGGGCCTAGCGGCCGATGAGCAGTTCTTC. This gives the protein CASNRGGLAADEQFF.

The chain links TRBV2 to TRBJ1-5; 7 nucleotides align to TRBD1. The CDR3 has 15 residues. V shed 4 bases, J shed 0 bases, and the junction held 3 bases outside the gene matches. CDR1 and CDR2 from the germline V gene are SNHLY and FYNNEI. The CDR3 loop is CASSAGGTSNQPQHF. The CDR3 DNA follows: TGTGCCAGCAGTGCAGGGGGTACTAGCAATCAGCCCCAGCATTTT.

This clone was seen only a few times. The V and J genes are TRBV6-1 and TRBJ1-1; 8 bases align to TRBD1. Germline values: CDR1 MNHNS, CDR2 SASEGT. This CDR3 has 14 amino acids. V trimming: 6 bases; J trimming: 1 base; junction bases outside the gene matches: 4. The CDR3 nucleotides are TGTGCCAGCAGCACAGGGGGGGGGAACACTGAAGCTTTCTTT. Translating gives CASSTGGGNTEAFF.

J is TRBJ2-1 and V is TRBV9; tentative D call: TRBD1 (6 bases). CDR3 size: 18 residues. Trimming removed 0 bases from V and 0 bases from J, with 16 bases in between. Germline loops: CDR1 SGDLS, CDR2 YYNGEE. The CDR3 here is CASSVDREGFRSYNEQFF. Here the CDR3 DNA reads TGTGCCAGCAGCGTAGACAGGGAAGGATTCCGCTCCTACAATGAGCAGTTCTTC. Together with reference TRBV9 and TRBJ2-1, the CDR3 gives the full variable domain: DSGVTQTPKHLITATGQRVTLRCSPRSGDLSVYWYQQSLDQGLQFLIQYYNGEERAKGNILERFSAQQFPDLHSELNLSSLELGDSALYFCASSVDREGFRSYNEQFFGPGTRLTVL.

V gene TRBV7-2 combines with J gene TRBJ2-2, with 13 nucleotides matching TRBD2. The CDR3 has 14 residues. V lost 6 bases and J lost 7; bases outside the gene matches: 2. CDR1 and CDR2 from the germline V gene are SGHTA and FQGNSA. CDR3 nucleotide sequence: TGTGCCAGCAGACTAGCGGGGGGGGGCGGGGAGCTGTTTTTT. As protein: CASRLAGGGGELFF. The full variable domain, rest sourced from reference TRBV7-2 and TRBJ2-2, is GAGVSQSPSNKVTEKGKDVELRCDPISGHTALYWYRQSLGQGLEFLIYFQGNSAPDKSGLPSDRFSAERTGGSVSTLTIQRTQQEDSAVYLCASRLAGGGGELFFGEGSRLTVL.

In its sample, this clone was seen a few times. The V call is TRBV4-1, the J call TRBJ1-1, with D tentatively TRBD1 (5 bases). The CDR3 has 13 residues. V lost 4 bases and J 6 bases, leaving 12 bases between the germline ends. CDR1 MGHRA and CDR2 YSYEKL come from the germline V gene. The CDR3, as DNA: TGCGCCAGCAGCCCCCCCCAGGGCGCTGAAGCTTTCTTT. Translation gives CASSPPQGAEAFF.

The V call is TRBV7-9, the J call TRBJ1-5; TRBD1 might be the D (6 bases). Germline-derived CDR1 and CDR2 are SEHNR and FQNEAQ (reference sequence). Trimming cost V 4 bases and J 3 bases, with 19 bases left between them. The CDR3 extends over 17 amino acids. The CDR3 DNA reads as TGTGCCAGCAGCTCTGGTCCGGGACACCATATCAATCAGCCCCAGCATTTT. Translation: CASSSGPGHHINQPQHF.

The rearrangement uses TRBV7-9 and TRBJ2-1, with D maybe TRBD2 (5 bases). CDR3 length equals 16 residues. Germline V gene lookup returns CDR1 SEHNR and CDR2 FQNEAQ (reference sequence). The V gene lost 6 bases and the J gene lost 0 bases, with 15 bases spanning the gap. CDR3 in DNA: TGTGCCAGCAGGCGCGCCGGAGGAAGCTCCTACAATGAGCAGTTCTTC. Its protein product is CASRRAGGSSYNEQFF.

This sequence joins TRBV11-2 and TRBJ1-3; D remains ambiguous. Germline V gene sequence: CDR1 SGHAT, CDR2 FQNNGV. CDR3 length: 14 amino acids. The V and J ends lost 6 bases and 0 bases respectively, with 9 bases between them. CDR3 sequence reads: CASRGSSSGNTIYF. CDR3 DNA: TGTGCCAGCAGAGGGAGCAGCTCTGGAAACACCATATATTTT.

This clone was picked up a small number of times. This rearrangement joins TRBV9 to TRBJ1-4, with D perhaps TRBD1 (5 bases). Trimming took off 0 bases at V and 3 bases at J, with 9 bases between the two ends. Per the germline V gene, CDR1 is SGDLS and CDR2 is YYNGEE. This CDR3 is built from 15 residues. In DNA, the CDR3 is TGTGCCAGCAGCGTAGAAGGGGCTTCTAATGAAAAACTGTTTTTT. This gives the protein CASSVEGASNEKLFF.

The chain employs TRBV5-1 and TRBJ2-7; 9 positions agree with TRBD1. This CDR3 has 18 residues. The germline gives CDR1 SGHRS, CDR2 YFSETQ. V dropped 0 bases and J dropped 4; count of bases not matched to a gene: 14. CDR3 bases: TGCGCCAGCAGCTTGGATGTCGGGGGACAGGGTGGACCTTACGAGCAGTACTTC. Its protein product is CASSLDVGGQGGPYEQYF.

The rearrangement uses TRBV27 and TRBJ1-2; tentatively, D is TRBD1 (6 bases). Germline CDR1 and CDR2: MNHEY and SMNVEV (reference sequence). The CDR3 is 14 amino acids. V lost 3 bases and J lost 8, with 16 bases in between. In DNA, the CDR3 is TGTGCCAGCAGTTTTAGGCAGGGGAGTGGAGGCTACACCTTC. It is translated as CASSFRQGSGGYTF.

The CDR3 here is CASSIDPTVAAFF. In DNA form, the CDR3 reads TGTGCCAGTAGTATAGATCCGACAGTGGCAGCTTTCTTT. J is TRBJ1-1 and V is TRBV19, with D possibly matching TRBD1 (5 bases). V shed 0 bases and J shed 10 bases, with 12 bases lying between them. Germline loops: CDR1 LNHDA, CDR2 SQIVND (reference sequence). The CDR3 runs 13 residues.

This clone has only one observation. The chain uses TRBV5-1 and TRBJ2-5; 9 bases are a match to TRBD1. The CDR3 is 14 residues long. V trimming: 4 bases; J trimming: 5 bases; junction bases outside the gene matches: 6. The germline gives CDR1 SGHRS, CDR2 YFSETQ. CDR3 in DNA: TGCGCCAGCAGCCCAAGGACAGGGGATGAGACCCAGTACTTC. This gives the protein CASSPRTGDETQYF.